This is a list of T cell receptor beta chains from one sample in a study of control samples from healthy donors and cancer patients. The assay was immunoSEQ multiplex PCR, and TCRdb's table has in-frame clones only and misses some. The sample has roughly 200,000 clones, around 94% seen once; the top ten hold roughly 1.6%. Specimen: blood. The receptors were sampled from a man between 45 and 60 years old in good health. Each CDR3 is given with its conserved first and last residue. The D gene is left open where the match is weak. Rows give clone size only sometimes, using once, few, many, or a class for an expanded clone.

size	D	J	V	CDR3	DNA
.	.	TRBJ2-1	TRBV5-1	CASRRDPANNGEQFF	TGCGCCAGTCGCCGGGATCCAGCGAACAATGGTGAGCAGTTCTTC
.	.	TRBJ1-1	TRBV28	CASSLVRDTEAFF	TGTGCCAGCAGCCTTGTGAGGGACACTGAAGCTTTCTTT
.	.	TRBJ1-1	TRBV7-9	CASSFEAFF	TGTGCCAGCAGCTTTGAAGCTTTCTTT
.	TRBD1	TRBJ1-5	TRBV29-1	CSIRTGDQPQHF	TGCAGCATAAGGACAGGGGATCAGCCCCAGCATTTT
.	.	TRBJ2-1	TRBV7-5	CARSQTSGGAGNEQFF	TGTGCCAGAAGCCAAACTAGCGGGGGGGCTGGCAATGAGCAGTTCTTC
.	TRBD1	TRBJ1-1	TRBV5-1	CASSWGQGNTEAFF	TGCGCCAGCAGCTGGGGACAGGGTAACACTGAAGCTTTCTTT
few	TRBD1	TRBJ1-5	TRBV2	CASSGDSSGNQPQHF	TGTGCCAGCAGTGGGGACAGTTCCGGCAATCAGCCCCAGCATTTT
.	.	TRBJ2-7	TRBV6-6	CASSYSPDFQSYEQYF	TGTGCCAGCAGTTACTCGCCGGACTTTCAGTCCTACGAGCAGTACTTC
.	TRBD2	TRBJ2-2	TRBV2	CAIQGIKGIAGGPRGTGELFF	TGTGCCATCCAAGGCATTAAAGGAATAGCGGGGGGTCCCAGGGGCACCGGGGAGCTGTTTTTT
.	.	TRBJ1-1	TRBV3-1/TRBV3-2	CASSKTTTARNTEAFF	TGTGCCAGCAGCAAAACTACGACGGCCAGGAACACTGAAGCTTTCTTT
.	.	TRBJ1-4	TRBV5-1	CASSLGSLGVTNEKLFF	TGCGCCAGCAGCTTGGGATCACTGGGTGTTACTAATGAAAAACTGTTTTTT
.	.	TRBJ2-1	TRBV5-1	CASSLSAGSNEQFF	TGCGCCAGCAGCTTGTCGGCAGGGAGTAATGAGCAGTTCTTC
.	.	TRBJ2-5	TRBV5-4	CASSIQFRGGETQYF	TGTGCCAGCAGCATTCAGTTCCGAGGAGGAGAGACCCAGTACTTC
once	TRBD2	TRBJ2-2	TRBV5-1	CASSPTGGASTGELFF	TGCGCCAGCAGCCCGACCGGGGGGGCCAGCACCGGGGAGCTGTTTTTT
.	.	TRBJ2-3	TRBV6-6	CASSYSERVTDTQYF	TGTGCCAGCAGTTACTCGGAAAGGGTGACAGATACGCAGTATTTT
once	TRBD1	TRBJ1-2	TRBV27	CASSFRGHYGYTF	TGTGCCAGCAGTTTCAGGGGGCACTATGGCTACACCTTC
.	.	TRBJ2-6	TRBV4-3	CASSQDFGQVFSGANVLTF	TGCGCCAGCAGCCAAGATTTCGGCCAGGTTTTCTCTGGGGCCAACGTCCTGACTTTC
.	.	TRBJ2-6	TRBV28	CASTPGHRSGANVLTF	TGTGCCAGCACCCCGGGACATCGCTCTGGGGCCAACGTCCTGACTTTC
.	.	TRBJ1-1	TRBV3-1/TRBV3-2	CASSLTGGNTEAFF	TGTGCCAGCAGCCTGACAGGCGGTAACACTGAAGCTTTCTTT
.	.	TRBJ2-6	TRBV18	CASSPRLGDSGANVLTF	TGTGCCAGCTCACCACGGTTGGGGGACTCTGGGGCCAACGTCCTGACTTTC
once	TRBD2	TRBJ2-3	TRBV4-2	CASSQLAGGGPDTQYF	TGTGCCAGCAGCCAGCTAGCGGGGGGCGGGCCAGATACGCAGTATTTT
.	.	TRBJ2-3	TRBV5-1	CASSSSSTDTQYF	TGCGCCAGCAGCTCCTCTAGCACAGATACGCAGTATTTT
.	.	TRBJ1-4	TRBV18	CASSLLGSNEKLFF	TGTGCCAGCTCACTACTGGGATCTAATGAAAAACTGTTTTTT
.	.	TRBJ1-5	TRBV28	CASRLDRLNQPQHF	TGTGCCAGCAGGTTGGACAGACTAAATCAGCCCCAGCATTTT
.	TRBD1	TRBJ2-7	TRBV7-9	CASSSYDRGTYEQYF	TGTGCCAGCAGCTCCTATGACAGGGGCACCTACGAGCAGTACTTC